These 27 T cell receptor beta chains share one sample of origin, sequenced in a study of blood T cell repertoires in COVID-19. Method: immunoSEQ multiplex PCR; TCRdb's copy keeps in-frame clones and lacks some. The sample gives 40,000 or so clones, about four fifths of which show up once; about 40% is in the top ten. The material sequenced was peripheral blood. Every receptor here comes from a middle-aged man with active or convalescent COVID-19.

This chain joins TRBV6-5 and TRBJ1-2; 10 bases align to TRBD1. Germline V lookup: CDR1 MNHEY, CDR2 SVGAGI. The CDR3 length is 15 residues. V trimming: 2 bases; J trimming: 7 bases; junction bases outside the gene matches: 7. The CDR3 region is CASSYPPTGGRGYTF. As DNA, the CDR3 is TGTGCCAGCAGTTACCCCCCGACAGGGGGCCGTGGCTACACCTTC.

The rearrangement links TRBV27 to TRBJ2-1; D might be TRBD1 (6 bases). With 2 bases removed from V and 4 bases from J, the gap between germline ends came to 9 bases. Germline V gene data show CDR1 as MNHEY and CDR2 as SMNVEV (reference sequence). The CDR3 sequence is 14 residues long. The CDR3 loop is CASSLGQIYNEQFF. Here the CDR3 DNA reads TGTGCCAGCAGTTTAGGACAGATATACAATGAGCAGTTCTTC.

This CDR3 is CASSLGTSEETQYF. CDR3 DNA: TGCGCCAGCAGCTTAGGGACTAGCGAGGAGACCCAGTACTTC. The J gene is TRBJ2-5, the V gene TRBV5-1, with 10 bases identical to TRBD2. Germline trimming cut 2 bases from V and 5 bases from J; bases unmatched to any gene: 3. The CDR3 sequence is 14 residues long. Germline V CDR1 and CDR2: SGHRS, YFSETQ.

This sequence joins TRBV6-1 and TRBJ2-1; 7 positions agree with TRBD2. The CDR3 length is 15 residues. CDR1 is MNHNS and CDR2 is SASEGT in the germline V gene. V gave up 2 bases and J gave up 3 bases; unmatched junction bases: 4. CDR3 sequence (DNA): TGTGCCAGCAGTGAAACCGGGACTAACTACAATGAGCAGTTCTTC. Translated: CASSETGTNYNEQFF.

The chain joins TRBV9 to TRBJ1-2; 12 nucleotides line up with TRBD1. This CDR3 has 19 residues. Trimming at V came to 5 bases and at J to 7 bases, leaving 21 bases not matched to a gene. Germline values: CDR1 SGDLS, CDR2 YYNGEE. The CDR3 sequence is CASRGGSKIRDRGLVGYTF. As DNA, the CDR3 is TGTGCCAGCAGGGGAGGGTCGAAAATCCGGGACAGGGGGCTAGTTGGCTACACCTTC.

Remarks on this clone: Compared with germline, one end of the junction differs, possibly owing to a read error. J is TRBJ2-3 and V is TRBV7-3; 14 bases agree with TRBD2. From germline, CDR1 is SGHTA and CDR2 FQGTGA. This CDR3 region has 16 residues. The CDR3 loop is CASSSPPLGTSGSLHF. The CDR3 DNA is TGTGCCAGCAGCTCCCCACCGCTCGGGACTAGCGGGAGTCTCCATTTT.

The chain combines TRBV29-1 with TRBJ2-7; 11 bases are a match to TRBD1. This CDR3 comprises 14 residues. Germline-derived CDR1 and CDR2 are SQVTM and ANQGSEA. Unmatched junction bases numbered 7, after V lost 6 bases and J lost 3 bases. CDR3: CSVAGQGAVYEQYF. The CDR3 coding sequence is TGCAGCGTCGCCGGACAGGGGGCAGTCTACGAGCAGTACTTC.

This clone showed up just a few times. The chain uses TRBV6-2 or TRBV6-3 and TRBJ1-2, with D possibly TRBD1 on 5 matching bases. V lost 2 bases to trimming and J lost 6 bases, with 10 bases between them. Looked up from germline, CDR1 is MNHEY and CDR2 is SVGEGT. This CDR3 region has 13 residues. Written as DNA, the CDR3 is TGTGCCAGCAGTTACAAGGACATTGATGGCTACACCTTC. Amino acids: CASSYKDIDGYTF.

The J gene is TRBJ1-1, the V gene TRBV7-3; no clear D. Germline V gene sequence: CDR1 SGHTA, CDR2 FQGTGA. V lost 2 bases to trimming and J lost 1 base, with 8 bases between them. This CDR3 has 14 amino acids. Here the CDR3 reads CASSLFVGNTEAFF. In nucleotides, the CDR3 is TGTGCCAGCAGCTTATTCGTCGGGAACACTGAAGCTTTCTTT.

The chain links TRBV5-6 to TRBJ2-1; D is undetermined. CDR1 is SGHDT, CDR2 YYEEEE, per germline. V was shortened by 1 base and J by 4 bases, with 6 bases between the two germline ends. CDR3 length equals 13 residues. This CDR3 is CASSLTVYNEQFF. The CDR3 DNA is TGTGCCAGCAGCTTGACAGTTTACAATGAGCAGTTCTTC.

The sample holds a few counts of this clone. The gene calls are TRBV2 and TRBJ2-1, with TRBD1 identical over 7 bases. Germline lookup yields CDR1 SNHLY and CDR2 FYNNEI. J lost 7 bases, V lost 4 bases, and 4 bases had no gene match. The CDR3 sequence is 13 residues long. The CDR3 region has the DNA TGTGCCAGCAGTGGACAGGGTTTGAATGAGCAGTTCTTC. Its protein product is CASSGQGLNEQFF.

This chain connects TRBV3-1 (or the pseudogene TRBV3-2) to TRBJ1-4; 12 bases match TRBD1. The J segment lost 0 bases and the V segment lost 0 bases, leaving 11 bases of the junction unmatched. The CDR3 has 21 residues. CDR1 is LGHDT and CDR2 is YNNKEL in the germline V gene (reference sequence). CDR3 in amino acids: CASSQEYGTGGGGATNEKLFF. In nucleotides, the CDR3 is TGTGCCAGCAGCCAAGAATACGGGACAGGGGGCGGAGGGGCAACTAATGAAAAACTGTTTTTT.

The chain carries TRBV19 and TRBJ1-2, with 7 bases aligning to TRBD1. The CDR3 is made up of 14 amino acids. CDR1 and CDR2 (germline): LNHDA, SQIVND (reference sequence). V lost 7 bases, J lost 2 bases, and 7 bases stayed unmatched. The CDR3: CASTPTGTNYGYTF. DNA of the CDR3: TGTGCCAGTACCCCGACAGGGACCAACTATGGCTACACCTTC.

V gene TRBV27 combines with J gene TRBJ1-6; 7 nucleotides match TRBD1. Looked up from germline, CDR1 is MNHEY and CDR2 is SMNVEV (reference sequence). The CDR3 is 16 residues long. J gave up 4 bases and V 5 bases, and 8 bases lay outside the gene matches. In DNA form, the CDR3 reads TGTGCCAGCAGTATTGAATCGACAGGGTATAATTCACCCCTCCACTTT. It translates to CASSIESTGYNSPLHF.

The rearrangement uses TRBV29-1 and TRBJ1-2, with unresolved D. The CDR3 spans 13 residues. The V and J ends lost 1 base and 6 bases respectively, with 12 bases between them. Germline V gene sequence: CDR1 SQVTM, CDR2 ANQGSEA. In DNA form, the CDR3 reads TGCAGCGTTGAAGGAGCGAGGATGGATGGCTACACCTTC. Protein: CSVEGARMDGYTF.

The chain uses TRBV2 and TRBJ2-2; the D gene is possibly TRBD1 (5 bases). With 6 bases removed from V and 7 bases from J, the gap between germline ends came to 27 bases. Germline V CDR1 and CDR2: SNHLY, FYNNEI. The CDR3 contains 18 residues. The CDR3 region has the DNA TGTGCCAGCAGATTACAACCATACGACATAGGGGTCGGCGGGGAGCTGTTTTTT. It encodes CASRLQPYDIGVGGELFF.

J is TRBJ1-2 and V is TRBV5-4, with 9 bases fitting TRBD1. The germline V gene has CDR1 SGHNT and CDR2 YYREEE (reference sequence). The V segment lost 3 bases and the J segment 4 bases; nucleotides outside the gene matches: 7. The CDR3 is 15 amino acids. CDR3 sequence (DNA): TGTGCCAGCAGCTCTTGGACAGGGGCCTCCTATGGCTACACCTTC. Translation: CASSSWTGASYGYTF.

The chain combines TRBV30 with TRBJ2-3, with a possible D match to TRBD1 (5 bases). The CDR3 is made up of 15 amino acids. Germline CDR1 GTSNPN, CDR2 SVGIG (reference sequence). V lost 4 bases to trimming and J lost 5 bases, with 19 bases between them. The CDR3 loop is CAWKGRIRVKDTQYF. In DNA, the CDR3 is TGTGCCTGGAAAGGCAGAATCAGGGTGAAAGATACGCAGTATTTT.

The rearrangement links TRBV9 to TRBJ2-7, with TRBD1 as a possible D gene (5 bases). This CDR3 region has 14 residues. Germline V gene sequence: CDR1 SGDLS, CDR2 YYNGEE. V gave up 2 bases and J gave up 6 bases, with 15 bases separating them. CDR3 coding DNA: TGTGCCAGCAGCGTTCGACAGCTGGATAGCGAGCAGTACTTC. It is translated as CASSVRQLDSEQYF.

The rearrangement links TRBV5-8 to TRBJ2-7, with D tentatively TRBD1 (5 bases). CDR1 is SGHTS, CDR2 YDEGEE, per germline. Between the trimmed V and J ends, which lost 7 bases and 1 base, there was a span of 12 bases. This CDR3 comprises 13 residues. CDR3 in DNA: TGTGCCAGCCATCCGACAGATTCCTACGAGCAGTACTTC. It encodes CASHPTDSYEQYF. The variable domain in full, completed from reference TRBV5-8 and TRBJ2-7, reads EAGVTQSPTHLIKTRGQQATLRCSPISGHTSVYWYQQALGLGLQFLLWYDEGEERNRGNFPPRFSGRQFPNYSSELNVNALELEDSALYLCASHPTDSYEQYFGPGTRLTVT.

CDR3 sequence reads: CASSPSRVLTYNEQFF. As DNA, the CDR3 is TGTGCCAGCAGCCCCTCGAGAGTTCTTACCTACAATGAGCAGTTCTTC. The chain is built from TRBV3-1 (or the pseudogene TRBV3-2) and TRBJ2-1; D is unclear. Trimming pared 4 bases from V and 2 bases from J, leaving 15 bases between. Germline lookup yields CDR1 LGHDT and CDR2 YNNKEL (reference sequence). The CDR3 consists of 16 residues.

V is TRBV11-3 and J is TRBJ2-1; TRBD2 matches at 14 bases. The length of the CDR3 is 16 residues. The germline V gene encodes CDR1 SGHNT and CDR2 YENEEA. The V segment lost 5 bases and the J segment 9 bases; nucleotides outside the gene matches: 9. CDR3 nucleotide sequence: TGTGCCAGCAGCACCCGACTAGCGGGGGGGATCGTTGAGCAGTTCTTC. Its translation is CASSTRLAGGIVEQFF.

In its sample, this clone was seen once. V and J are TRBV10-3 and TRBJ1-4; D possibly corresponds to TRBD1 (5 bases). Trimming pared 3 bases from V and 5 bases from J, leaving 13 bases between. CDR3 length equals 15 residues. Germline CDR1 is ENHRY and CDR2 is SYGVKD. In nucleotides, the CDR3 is TGTGCCATCAGTGAAAAGGGGCCAAACAATGAAAAACTGTTTTTT. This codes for CAISEKGPNNEKLFF.

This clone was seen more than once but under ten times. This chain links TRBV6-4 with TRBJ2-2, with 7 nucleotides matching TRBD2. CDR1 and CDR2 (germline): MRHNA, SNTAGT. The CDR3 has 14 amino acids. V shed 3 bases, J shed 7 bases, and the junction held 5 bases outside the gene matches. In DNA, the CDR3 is TGTGCCAGCAGTGAGACCCGGGGGGACGGGGAGCTGTTTTTT. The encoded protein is CASSETRGDGELFF.

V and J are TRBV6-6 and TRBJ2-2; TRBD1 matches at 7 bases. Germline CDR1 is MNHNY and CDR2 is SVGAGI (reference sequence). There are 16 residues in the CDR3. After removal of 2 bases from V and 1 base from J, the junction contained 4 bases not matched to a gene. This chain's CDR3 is CASSYPRQGNTGELFF. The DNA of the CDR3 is TGTGCCAGCAGTTACCCACGACAGGGGAACACCGGGGAGCTGTTTTTT.

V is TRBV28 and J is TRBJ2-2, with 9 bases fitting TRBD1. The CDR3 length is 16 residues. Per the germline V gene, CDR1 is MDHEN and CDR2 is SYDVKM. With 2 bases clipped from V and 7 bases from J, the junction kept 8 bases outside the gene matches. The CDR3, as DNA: TGTGCCAGCAGTTTACATGGACAGGGGAGCGGCGGGGAGCTGTTTTTT. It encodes CASSLHGQGSGGELFF.

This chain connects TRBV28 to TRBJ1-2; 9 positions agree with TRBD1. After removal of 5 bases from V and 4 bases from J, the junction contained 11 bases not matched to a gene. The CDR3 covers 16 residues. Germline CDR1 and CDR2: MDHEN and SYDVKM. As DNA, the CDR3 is TGTGCCAGCAGTCCCTCCGGGACAGGGATCGTCTATGGCTACACCTTC. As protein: CASSPSGTGIVYGYTF.